These 13 T cell receptor beta chains were all obtained from the same sample, sequenced in a study of Ad26.COV2.S vaccination and SARS-CoV-2 variants. Noted treatment: 15 to 20 received Ad26.COV2.S at low or high dose, single or two shots; about 5 received placebo; per-sample allocation not given. Sampling was done on day 63 after the first vaccine or placebo injection. Clones were read by immunoSEQ multiplex PCR, and TCRdb kept only the in-frame ones, dropping some. The table includes around 340,000 clones, about 89% detected once. Sequencing used peripheral blood, obtained in a trial of Ad26.COV2.S vaccine versus placebo. Receptor source: a person between 18 and 60 years old who received the Ad26.COV2.S COVID-19 vaccine or a placebo.

This chain uses TRBV5-5 with TRBJ1-2; 9 positions agree with TRBD1. There are 13 residues in the CDR3. Germline V gives CDR1 SGHKS, CDR2 YYEKEE (reference sequence). Unmatched junction bases numbered 4, after V lost 4 bases and J lost 6 bases. CDR3 protein: CASSLGTGNGYTF. The DNA for the CDR3 is TGTGCCAGCAGCCTCGGGACAGGGAATGGCTACACCTTC.

The rearrangement joins TRBV3-1 (or the pseudogene TRBV3-2) to TRBJ2-3, with 7 bases aligning to TRBD2. Germline CDR1 LGHDT, CDR2 YNNKEL (reference sequence). Trimming at V came to 4 bases and at J to 2 bases, leaving 12 bases not matched to a gene. CDR3 length: 17 residues. The CDR3 here is CASSRPERAGNTDTQYF. DNA of the CDR3: TGTGCCAGCAGCCGACCTGAAAGAGCGGGGAACACAGATACGCAGTATTTT.

This clone occurred a few times. One end of the junction is discordant with germline, which a read error may explain. This sequence joins TRBV5-1 and TRBJ2-1; D not resolved. CDR1 and CDR2 (germline): SGHRS, YFSETQ. The CDR3 loop spans 10 amino acids. In nucleotides, the CDR3 is TGCGCCAGCAGCCCTCTGAGTTTTGTCTTC. This encodes CASSPLSFVF.

The chain recombines TRBV28 with TRBJ2-7, with 7 nucleotides matching TRBD2. This CDR3 has 14 amino acids. Germline V gene data show CDR1 as MDHEN and CDR2 as SYDVKM. Germline trimming cut 5 bases from V and 5 bases from J; bases unmatched to any gene: 9. The CDR3 DNA is TGTGCCAGCAGTCCGAGCGGGACGGGGGACGAGCAGTACTTC. This encodes CASSPSGTGDEQYF. The whole variable domain, filled in from reference TRBV28 and TRBJ2-7, reads DVKVTQSSRYLVKRTGEKVFLECVQDMDHENMFWYRQDPGLGLRLIYFSYDVKMKEKGDIPEGYSVSREKKERFSLILESASTNQTSMYLCASSPSGTGDEQYFGPGTRLTVT.

This clone has only a few counts. V usage is TRBV19 and J usage is TRBJ1-5, with 9 nucleotides matching TRBD1. Trimming cost V 8 bases and J 3 bases; bases outside gene matches: 5. The CDR3 runs 14 residues. Germline V gene sequence: CDR1 LNHDA, CDR2 SQIVND (reference sequence). The CDR3 protein is CASSDRGDNQPQHF. The CDR3 DNA follows: TGTGCCAGTTCGGACAGGGGTGACAATCAGCCCCAGCATTTT. Drawing the rest from reference TRBV19 and TRBJ1-5, the complete variable domain is DGGITQSPKYLFRKEGQNVTLSCEQNLNHDAMYWYRQDPGQGLRLIYYSQIVNDFQKGDIAEGYSVSREKKESFPLTVTSAQKNPTAFYLCASSDRGDNQPQHFGDGTRLSIL.

This chain connects TRBV4-3 to TRBJ2-3; 7 bases fit TRBD1. Germline lookup yields CDR1 LGHNA and CDR2 YSLEER. The CDR3 is 15 amino acids. The V gene end was trimmed by 1 base and the J gene end by 1 base; junction bases not matched to a gene: 2. The CDR3 nucleotides are TGCGCCAGCAGCCAAGGAGACAGGGGCACAGATACGCAGTATTTT. This sequence encodes CASSQGDRGTDTQYF.

The chain joins TRBV5-1 to TRBJ2-1; 12 bases fit TRBD2. Germline V lookup: CDR1 SGHRS, CDR2 YFSETQ. The V segment lost 1 base and the J segment 10 bases; nucleotides outside the gene matches: 9. The CDR3 covers 16 residues. In nucleotides, the CDR3 is TGCGCCAGCAGCTTGTCACCTAGCGGGAGGGCAAGGGAGCAGTTCTTC. Its protein product is CASSLSPSGRAREQFF.

The genes are TRBV6-5 and TRBJ1-4; 9 bases are shared with TRBD1. The CDR3 has 16 residues. The junction had 6 bases not matched to a gene; V was cut back by 0 bases and J by 7 bases. Germline CDR1 is MNHEY and CDR2 is SVGAGI. CDR3 protein: CASSYSMTGGTEKLFF. The DNA of the CDR3 is TGTGCCAGCAGTTACTCAATGACAGGGGGTACTGAAAAACTGTTTTTT.

This clone has just a few counts. This chain connects TRBV7-2 to TRBJ2-1, with 7 bases aligning to TRBD2. Trimming removed 2 bases from V and 4 bases from J; junction bases left unmatched: 11. This CDR3 contains 17 residues. CDR1 and CDR2 from the germline V gene are SGHTA and FQGNSA. As DNA, the CDR3 is TGTGCCAGCAGCTTACGGGTCGCAAGCGGGGTTTACAATGAGCAGTTCTTC. Translated, it gives CASSLRVASGVYNEQFF. The whole variable domain, remainder taken from reference TRBV7-2 and TRBJ2-1, is GAGVSQSPSNKVTEKGKDVELRCDPISGHTALYWYRQSLGQGLEFLIYFQGNSAPDKSGLPSDRFSAERTGGSVSTLTIQRTQQEDSAVYLCASSLRVASGVYNEQFFGPGTRLTVL.

The rearrangement uses TRBV4-1 and TRBJ2-6, with D uncertain. The CDR3 has 16 amino acids. The V end lost 1 base, the J end lost 0 bases, and 7 bases lay between the germline ends. Germline CDR1 is MGHRA and CDR2 is YSYEKL. CDR3 sequence: CASSQVKSSGANVLTF. The CDR3 bases are TGCGCCAGCAGCCAAGTAAAGAGCTCTGGGGCCAACGTCCTGACTTTC.

The chain uses TRBV18 and TRBJ2-3; 8 bases fit TRBD2. The CDR3 is 16 residues long. The germline gives CDR1 KGHSH, CDR2 LQKENI. Losses at the gene ends were 4 bases for V and 0 bases for J; bases not matched to a gene: 6. CDR3 loop: CASSRQERGSTDTQYF. The CDR3 coding sequence is TGTGCCAGCTCACGCCAGGAGCGGGGGAGCACAGATACGCAGTATTTT.

V usage is TRBV5-3 and J usage is TRBJ2-2; 8 nucleotides align to TRBD2. TRBV5-3 is known as an ORF, though its function is uncertain. V gave up 4 bases and J gave up 7 bases; unmatched junction bases: 9. CDR3 length equals 15 residues. DNA for the CDR3: TGTGCCAGAAGCACCTGGGCGGGAGGTCACGGGGAGCTGTTTTTT. Amino acids: CARSTWAGGHGELFF.

This sequence joins TRBV6-6 and TRBJ2-5, with a possible D match to TRBD1 (5 bases). The CDR3 is 13 amino acids. Germline V gives CDR1 MNHNY, CDR2 SVGAGI (reference sequence). Trimming removed 0 bases at V and 3 bases at J, with 5 bases between. CDR3 coding DNA: TGTGCCAGCAGTTACTCCAGGGAAGAGACCCAGTACTTC. It specifies CASSYSREETQYF.